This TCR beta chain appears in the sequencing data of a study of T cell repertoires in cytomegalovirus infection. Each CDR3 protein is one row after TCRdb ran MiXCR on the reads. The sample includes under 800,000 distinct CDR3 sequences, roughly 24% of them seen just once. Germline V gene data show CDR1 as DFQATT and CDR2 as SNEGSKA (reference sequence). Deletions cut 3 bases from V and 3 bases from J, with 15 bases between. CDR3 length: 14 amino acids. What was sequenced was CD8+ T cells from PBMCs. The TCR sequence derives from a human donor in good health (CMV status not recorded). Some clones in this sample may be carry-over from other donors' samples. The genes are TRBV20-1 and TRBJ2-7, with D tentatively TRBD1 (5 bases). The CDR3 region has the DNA TGCAGTGCTAGTCCGTGGGGCCTTCTCTACGAGCAGTACGTC. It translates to CSASPWGLLYEQYV.